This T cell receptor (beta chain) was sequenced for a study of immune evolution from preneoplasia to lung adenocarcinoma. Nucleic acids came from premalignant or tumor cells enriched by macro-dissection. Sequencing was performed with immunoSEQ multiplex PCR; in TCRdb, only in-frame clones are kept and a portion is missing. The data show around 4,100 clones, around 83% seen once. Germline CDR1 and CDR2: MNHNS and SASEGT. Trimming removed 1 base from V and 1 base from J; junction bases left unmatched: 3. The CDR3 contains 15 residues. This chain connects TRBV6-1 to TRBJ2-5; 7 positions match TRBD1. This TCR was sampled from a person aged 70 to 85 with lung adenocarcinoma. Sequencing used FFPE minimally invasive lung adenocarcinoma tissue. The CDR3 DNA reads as TGTGCCAGCAGTGAAGGGTCAGGGGGCCAAGAGACCCAGTACTTC. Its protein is CASSEGSGGQETQYF.